These 18 T cell receptor beta chains were sequenced from one sample in a study of T cells in Graves' hyperthyroidism and ophthalmopathy. It was RNA transcripts that yielded the amplified TCR beta CDR3 regions. The TCR CDR3 first-round RT-PCR relied on the HTBI primer set. Using its own MiXCR run on the multiplex PCR reads, TCRdb lists one record per CDR3 protein. The sample gives 450,000 to 600,000 distinct CDR3 sequences, about 15% of which show up once; approximately 15% is in the top ten. The sample taken for sequencing was blood. Receptors originate from a woman aged 40 to 50 with Graves' hyperthyroidism.

The chain joins TRBV20-1 to TRBJ1-5; possibly TRBD1 for D (5 bases). CDR1 and CDR2 (germline): DFQATT, SNEGSKA (reference sequence). The ends were cut back, 5 bases at V and 4 bases at J, with 30 bases in the middle. CDR3 length: 19 amino acids. The CDR3: CSASPTVNFRDPGNQPQHF. CDR3 DNA sequence: TGCAGTGCTTCTCCGACTGTGAATTTCAGGGACCCGGGGAATCAGCCCCAGCATTTT.

In this sample, this clonotype turned up many times. V usage is TRBV20-1 and J usage is TRBJ2-5, with 9 bases lining up with TRBD2. J gave up 3 bases and V 0 bases, and 2 bases lay outside the gene matches. The CDR3 spans 14 residues. The germline gives CDR1 DFQATT, CDR2 SNEGSKA (reference sequence). CDR3 loop: CSARDPSGKETQYF. In DNA, the CDR3 is TGCAGTGCTAGAGATCCTAGCGGGAAAGAGACCCAGTACTTC.

This clonotype occurred many times. The rearrangement uses TRBV7-3 and TRBJ2-3; 9 bases fit TRBD2. After removal of 6 bases from V and 5 bases from J, the junction contained 9 bases not matched to a gene. CDR1 is SGHTA and CDR2 is FQGTGA in the germline V gene. The CDR3 spans 15 residues. The CDR3 sequence: CASSPSGKRGDTQYF. The CDR3 DNA sequence: TGTGCCAGCAGTCCTAGCGGGAAGCGGGGAGATACGCAGTATTTT.

This clonotype was picked up many times. The V call is TRBV28, the J call TRBJ2-3; no reliable D call. The germline CDR1 and CDR2 sequences are MDHEN and SYDVKM. Between the trimmed V and J ends, which lost 6 bases and 6 bases, there was a span of 10 bases. The CDR3 consists of 12 residues. CDR3 protein: CASSPRLDTQYF. In DNA form, the CDR3 reads TGTGCCAGCAGCCCCAGGCTGGATACGCAGTATTTT.

On this clonotype itself: The conserved final phenylalanine or tryptophan is absent from the CDR3, which likely points to a read error. The rearrangement links TRBV4-1 to TRBJ2-3; 8 nucleotides align to TRBD1. Germline V gene sequence: CDR1 MGHRA, CDR2 YSYEKL. V lost 4 bases and J lost 1; bases outside the gene matches: 1. The CDR3 is 14 residues long. CDR3 sequence reads: CASSLQGGTDTQYI. Here the CDR3 DNA reads TGCGCCAGCAGCCTACAGGGGGGCACAGATACGCAGTATATT.

On this clonotype itself: Just one base apart from a much larger clone, this may be a read error. The chain uses TRBV20-1 and TRBJ2-2; 9 bases match TRBD2. Looked up from germline, CDR1 is DFQATT and CDR2 is SNEGSKA (reference sequence). The CDR3 is 16 amino acids. V gave up 6 bases and J gave up 3 bases; unmatched junction bases: 11. The CDR3 region is CSARDPTSGYTGELFF. The CDR3 DNA is TGCAGTGCCAGGGACCCGACTAGCGGATACACCGGGGAGCTGTTTTTT.

This clonotype was recorded many times. The chain is built from TRBV27 and TRBJ2-7; 10 positions match TRBD1. The CDR3 totals 16 residues. Germline CDR1 reads MNHEY; CDR2 reads SMNVEV (reference sequence). The trim removed 4 bases at V and 2 bases at J, leaving 8 bases unmatched. The CDR3 DNA reads as TGTGCCAGCAGTTCCAATCCGGGACAGGGGCCCTACGAGCAGTACTTC. This encodes CASSSNPGQGPYEQYF.

The chain employs TRBV6-5 and TRBJ1-1, with TRBD1 matching 7 bases. J lost 0 bases, V lost 2 bases, and 6 bases had no gene match. Germline-derived CDR1 and CDR2 are MNHEY and SVGAGI. This CDR3 contains 16 residues. This CDR3 is CASSYTRGQLNTEAFF. The CDR3 DNA reads TGTGCCAGCAGTTACACGCGGGGACAGTTGAACACTGAAGCTTTCTTT.

This clonotype was observed many times. This rearrangement joins TRBV7-2 to TRBJ2-1, with 9 bases lining up with TRBD2. V lost 5 bases and J lost 4; bases outside the gene matches: 15. The length of the CDR3 is 18 residues. Germline V gives CDR1 SGHTA, CDR2 FQGNSA. CDR3 protein: CASSTLPGTSMWYNEQFF. Here the CDR3 DNA reads TGTGCCAGCAGCACGTTGCCCGGGACTAGCATGTGGTACAATGAGCAGTTCTTC.

The chain joins TRBV2 to TRBJ1-1, with 9 bases lining up with TRBD1. Germline trimming cut 7 bases from V and 4 bases from J; bases unmatched to any gene: 13. Per germline, CDR1 SNHLY and CDR2 FYNNEI. The CDR3 is made up of 16 amino acids. The CDR3 coding sequence is TGTGCCAGCACCCAAGGGGGACAGGGATGGGGCACTGAAGCTTTCTTT. Protein product: CASTQGGQGWGTEAFF.

The chain is built from TRBV15 and TRBJ1-1; 11 bases match TRBD1. V shed 5 bases, J shed 4 bases, and the junction held 6 bases outside the gene matches. The CDR3 covers 15 residues. Looked up from germline, CDR1 is LNHNV and CDR2 is YYDKDF (reference sequence). CDR3 region: CATSGSGTGGTEAFF. The CDR3 DNA is TGTGCCACCAGCGGGTCCGGGACAGGGGGCACTGAAGCTTTCTTT.

This clonotype was counted once. The rearrangement uses TRBV28 and TRBJ2-7; 8 bases are shared with TRBD2. This CDR3 has 18 amino acids. Trimming cost V 6 bases and J 0 bases; bases outside gene matches: 16. CDR1 and CDR2 (germline): MDHEN, SYDVKM. CDR3: CASSPYGRAFFSSYEQYF. The CDR3 DNA sequence: TGTGCCAGCAGCCCATACGGGAGGGCCTTCTTCTCCTCCTACGAGCAGTACTTC.

This clonotype was seen at least ten times. This chain joins TRBV7-3 and TRBJ2-1; a possible D gene is TRBD2 (7 bases). Germline V gene sequence: CDR1 SGHTA, CDR2 FQGTGA. The CDR3 totals 16 residues. V was pared by 5 bases and J by 0 bases, with 14 bases between. In nucleotides, the CDR3 is TGTGCCAGCAGCCCCAGGGGCGGGAGCTCCTACAATGAGCAGTTCTTC. This translates into CASSPRGGSSYNEQFF.

The chain has TRBV12-3 or TRBV12-4 and TRBJ2-1; TRBD2 matches at 7 bases. V shed 6 bases and J 3 bases; nucleotides not matched to a gene: 11. The CDR3 covers 16 residues. This CDR3 is CASRSTGGADYNEQFF. The CDR3 DNA reads as TGTGCCAGCAGATCTACGGGGGGAGCTGACTACAATGAGCAGTTCTTC.

This clonotype was found many times. The chain employs TRBV20-1 and TRBJ2-7, with a weak D call TRBD2 (7 bases). Germline CDR1 reads DFQATT; CDR2 reads SNEGSKA (reference sequence). V gave up 0 bases and J gave up 4 bases, with 16 bases separating them. The CDR3 runs to 15 residues. In nucleotides, the CDR3 is TGCAGTGCTAGAGATCTCAGGGGAGCGGGATACGAGCAGTACTTC. The encoded protein is CSARDLRGAGYEQYF.

The sample holds a few counts of this clonotype. The chain has TRBV27 and TRBJ2-1; 7 nucleotides align to TRBD2. The CDR3 sequence is 14 residues long. Germline values: CDR1 MNHEY, CDR2 SMNVEV (reference sequence). V shed 1 base and J 6 bases; nucleotides not matched to a gene: 3. CDR3 DNA: TGTGCCAGCAGTTTATACCTAGCGGCCAATGAGCAGTTCTTC. This gives the protein CASSLYLAANEQFF.

The chain has TRBV24-1 and TRBJ1-5; tentatively, D is TRBD1 (6 bases). Trimming shortened V by 9 bases and J by 5 bases, and 13 bases separated the two germline ends. The CDR3 runs to 13 residues. Per germline, CDR1 KGHDR and CDR2 SFDVKD. The CDR3 protein is CATGGDIYQPQHF. CDR3 DNA sequence: TGTGCCACCGGGGGGGACATATATCAGCCCCAGCATTTT.

This clonotype was counted ten times or more. The chain employs TRBV11-2 and TRBJ2-7; TRBD1 is a possible D gene (5 bases). The CDR3 totals 13 residues. Germline CDR1 reads SGHAT; CDR2 reads FQNNGV. V dropped 7 bases and J dropped 0 bases, with 10 bases sitting between them. CDR3 amino acids: CASTKTGSYEQYF. The CDR3 coding sequence is TGTGCCAGCACCAAAACAGGCTCCTACGAGCAGTACTTC.